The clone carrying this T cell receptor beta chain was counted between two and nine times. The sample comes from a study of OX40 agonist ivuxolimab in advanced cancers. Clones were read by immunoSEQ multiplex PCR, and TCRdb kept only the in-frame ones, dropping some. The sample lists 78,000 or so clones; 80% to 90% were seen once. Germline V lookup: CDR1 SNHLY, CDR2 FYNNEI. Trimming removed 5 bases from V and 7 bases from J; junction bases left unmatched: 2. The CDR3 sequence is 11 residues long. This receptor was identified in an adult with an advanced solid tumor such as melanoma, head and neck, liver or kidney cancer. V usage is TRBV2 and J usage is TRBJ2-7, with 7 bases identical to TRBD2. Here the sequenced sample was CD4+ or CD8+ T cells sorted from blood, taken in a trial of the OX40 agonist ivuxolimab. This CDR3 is CASSFSGEQYF. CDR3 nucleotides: TGTGCCAGCAGTTTTAGCGGGGAGCAGTACTTC. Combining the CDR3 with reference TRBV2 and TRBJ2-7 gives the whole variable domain EPEVTQTPSHQVTQMGQEVILRCVPISNHLYFYWYRQILGQKVEFLVSFYNNEISEKSEIFDDQFSVERPDGSNFTLKIRSTKLEDSAMYFCASSFSGEQYFGPGTRLTVT.